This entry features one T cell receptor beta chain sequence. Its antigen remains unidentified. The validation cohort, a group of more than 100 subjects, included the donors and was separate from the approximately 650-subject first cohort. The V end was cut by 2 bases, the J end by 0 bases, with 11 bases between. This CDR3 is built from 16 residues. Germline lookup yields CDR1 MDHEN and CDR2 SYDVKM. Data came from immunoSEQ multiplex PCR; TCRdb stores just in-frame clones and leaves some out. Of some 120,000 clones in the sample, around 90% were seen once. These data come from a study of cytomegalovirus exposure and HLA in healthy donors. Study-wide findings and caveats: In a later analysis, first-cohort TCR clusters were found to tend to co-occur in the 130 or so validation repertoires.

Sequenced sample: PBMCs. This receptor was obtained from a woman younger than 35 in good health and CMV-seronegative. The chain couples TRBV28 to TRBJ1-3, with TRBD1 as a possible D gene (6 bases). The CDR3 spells CASSLPTGHSGNTIYF. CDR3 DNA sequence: TGTGCCAGCAGTTTACCTACAGGGCACTCTGGAAACACCATATATTTT.